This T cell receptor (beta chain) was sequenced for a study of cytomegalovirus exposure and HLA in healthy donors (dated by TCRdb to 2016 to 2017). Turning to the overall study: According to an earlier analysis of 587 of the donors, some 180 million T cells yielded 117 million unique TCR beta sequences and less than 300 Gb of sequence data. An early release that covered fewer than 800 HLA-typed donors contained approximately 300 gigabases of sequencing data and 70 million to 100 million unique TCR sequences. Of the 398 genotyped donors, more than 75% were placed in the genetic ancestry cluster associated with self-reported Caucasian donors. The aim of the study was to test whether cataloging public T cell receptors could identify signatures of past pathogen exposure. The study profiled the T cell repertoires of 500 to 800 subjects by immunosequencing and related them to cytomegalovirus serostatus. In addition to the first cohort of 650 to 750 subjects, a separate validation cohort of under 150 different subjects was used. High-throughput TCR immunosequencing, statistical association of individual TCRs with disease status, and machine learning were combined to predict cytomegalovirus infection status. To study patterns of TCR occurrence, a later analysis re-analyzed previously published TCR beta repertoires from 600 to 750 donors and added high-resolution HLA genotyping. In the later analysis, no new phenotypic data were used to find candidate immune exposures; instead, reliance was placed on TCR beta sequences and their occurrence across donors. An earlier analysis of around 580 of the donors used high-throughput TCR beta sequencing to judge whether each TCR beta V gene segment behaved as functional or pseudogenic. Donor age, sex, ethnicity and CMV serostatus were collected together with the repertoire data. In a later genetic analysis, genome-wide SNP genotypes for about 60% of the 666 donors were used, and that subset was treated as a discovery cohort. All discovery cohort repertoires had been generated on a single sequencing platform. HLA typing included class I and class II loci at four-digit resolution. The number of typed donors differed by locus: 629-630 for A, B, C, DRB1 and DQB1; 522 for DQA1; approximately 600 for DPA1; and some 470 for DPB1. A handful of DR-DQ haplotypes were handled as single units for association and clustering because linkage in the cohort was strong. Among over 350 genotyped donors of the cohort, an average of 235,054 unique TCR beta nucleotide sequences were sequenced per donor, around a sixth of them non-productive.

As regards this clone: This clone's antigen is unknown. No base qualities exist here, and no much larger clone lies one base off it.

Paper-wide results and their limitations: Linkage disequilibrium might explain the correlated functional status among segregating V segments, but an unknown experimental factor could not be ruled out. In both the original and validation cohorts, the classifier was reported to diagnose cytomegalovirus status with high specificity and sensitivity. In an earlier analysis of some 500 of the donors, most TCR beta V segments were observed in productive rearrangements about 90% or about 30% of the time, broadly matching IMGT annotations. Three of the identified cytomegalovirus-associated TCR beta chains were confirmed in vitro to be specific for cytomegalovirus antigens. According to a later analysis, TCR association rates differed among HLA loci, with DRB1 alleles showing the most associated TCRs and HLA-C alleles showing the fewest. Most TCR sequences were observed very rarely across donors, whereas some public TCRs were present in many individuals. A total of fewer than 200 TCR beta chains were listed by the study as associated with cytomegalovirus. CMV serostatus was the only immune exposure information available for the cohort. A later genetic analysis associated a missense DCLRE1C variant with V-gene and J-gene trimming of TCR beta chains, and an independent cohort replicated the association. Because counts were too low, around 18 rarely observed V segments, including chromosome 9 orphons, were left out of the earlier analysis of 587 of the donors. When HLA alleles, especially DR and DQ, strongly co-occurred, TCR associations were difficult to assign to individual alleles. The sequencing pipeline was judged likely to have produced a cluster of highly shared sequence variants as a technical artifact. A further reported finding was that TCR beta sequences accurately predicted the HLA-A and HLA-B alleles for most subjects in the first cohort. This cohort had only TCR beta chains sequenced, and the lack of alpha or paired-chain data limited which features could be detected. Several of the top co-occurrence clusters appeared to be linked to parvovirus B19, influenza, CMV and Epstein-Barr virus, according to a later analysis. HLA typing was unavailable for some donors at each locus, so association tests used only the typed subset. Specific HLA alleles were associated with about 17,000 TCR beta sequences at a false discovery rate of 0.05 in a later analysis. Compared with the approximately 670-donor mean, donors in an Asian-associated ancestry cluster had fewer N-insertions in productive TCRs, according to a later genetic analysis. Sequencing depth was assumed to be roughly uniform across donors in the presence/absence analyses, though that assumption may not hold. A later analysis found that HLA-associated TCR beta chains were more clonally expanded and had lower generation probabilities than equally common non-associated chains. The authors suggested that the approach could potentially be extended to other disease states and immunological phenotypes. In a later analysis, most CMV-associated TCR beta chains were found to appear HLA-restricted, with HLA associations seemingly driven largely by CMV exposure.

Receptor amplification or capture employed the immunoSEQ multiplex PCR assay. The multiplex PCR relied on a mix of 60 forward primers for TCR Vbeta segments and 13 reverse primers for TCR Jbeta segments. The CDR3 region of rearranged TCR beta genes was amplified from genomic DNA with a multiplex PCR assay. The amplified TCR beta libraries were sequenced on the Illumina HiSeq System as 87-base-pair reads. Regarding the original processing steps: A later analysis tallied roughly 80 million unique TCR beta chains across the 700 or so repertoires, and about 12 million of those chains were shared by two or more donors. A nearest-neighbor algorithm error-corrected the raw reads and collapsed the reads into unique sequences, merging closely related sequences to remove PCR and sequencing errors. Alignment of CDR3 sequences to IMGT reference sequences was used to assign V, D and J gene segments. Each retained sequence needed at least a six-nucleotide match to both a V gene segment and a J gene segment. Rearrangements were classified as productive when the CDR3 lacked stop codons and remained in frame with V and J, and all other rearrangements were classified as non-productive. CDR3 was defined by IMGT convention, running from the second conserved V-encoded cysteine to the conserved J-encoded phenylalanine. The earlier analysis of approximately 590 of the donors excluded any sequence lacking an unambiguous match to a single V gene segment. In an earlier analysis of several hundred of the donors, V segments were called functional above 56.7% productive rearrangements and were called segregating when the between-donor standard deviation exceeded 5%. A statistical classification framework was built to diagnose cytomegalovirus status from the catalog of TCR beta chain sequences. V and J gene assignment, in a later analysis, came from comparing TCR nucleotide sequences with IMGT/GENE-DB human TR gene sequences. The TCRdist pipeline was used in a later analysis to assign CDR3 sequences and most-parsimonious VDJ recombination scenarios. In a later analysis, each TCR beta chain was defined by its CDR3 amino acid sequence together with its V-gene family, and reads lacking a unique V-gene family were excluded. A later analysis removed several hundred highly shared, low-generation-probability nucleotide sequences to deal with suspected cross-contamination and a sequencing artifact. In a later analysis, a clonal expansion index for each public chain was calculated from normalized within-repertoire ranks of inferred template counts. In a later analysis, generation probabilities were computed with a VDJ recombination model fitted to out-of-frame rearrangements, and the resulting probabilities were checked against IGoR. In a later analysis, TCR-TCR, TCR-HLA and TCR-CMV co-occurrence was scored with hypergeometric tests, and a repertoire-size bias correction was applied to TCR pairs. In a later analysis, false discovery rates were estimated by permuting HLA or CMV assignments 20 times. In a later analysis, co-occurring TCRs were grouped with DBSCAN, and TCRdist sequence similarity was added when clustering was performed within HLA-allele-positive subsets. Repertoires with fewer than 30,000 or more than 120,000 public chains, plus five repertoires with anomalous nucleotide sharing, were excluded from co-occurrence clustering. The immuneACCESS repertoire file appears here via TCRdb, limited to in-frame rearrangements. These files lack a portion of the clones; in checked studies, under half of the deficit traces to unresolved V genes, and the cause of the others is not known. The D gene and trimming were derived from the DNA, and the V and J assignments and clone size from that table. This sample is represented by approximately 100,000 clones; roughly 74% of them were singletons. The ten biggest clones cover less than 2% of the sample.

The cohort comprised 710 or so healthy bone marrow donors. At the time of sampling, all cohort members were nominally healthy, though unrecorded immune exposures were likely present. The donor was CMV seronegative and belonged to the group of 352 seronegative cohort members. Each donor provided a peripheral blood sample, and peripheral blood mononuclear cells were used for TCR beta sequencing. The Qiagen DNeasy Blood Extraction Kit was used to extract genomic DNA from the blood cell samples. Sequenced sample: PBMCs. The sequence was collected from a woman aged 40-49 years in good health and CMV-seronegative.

The CDR3 reads as follows: CASGDIGQETQYF. In nucleotide form, the sequence is TGTGCCAGCGGGGACATTGGTCAAGAGACCCAGTACTTC. The chain links TRBV28 with TRBJ2-5, with TRBD1 tentatively as D gene (6 bases match). From the germline V gene, CDR1 is MDHEN and CDR2 is SYDVKM. The V end loses 8 bases and the J end loses 2 bases, and a stretch of 12 bases separates them. The CDR3 holds 13 amino acids from the cysteine to the phenylalanine. Kept here is only the CDR3 DNA, which spans 39 bases and is read in frame from base 1. The full variable domain, with segments outside the CDR3 supplied by the reference TRBV28 and TRBJ2-5 proteins, appears as DVKVTQSSRYLVKRTGEKVFLECVQDMDHENMFWYRQDPGLGLRLIYFSYDVKMKEKGDIPEGYSVSREKKERFSLILESASTNQTSMYLCASGDIGQETQYFGPGTRLLVL.